This entry lists 20 T cell receptor beta chains sequenced from one sample in a study of cytotoxic CD8 clonotypes in ibrutinib-treated CLL. The data were produced by immunoSEQ multiplex PCR, yet TCRdb's version contains in-frame clones alone and is incomplete. Here the sample spans about 150,000 clones, roughly 76% being singletons. The sample here was PBMCs, taken after 24 months of ibrutinib treatment. These receptors all come from a human donor with chronic lymphocytic leukemia.

The chain uses TRBV1 and TRBJ2-2; TRBD2 reflects the table's D call only, with no check against the DNA. TRBV1 corresponds to a pseudogene. The CDR3 has 17 residues. CDR3 sequence: CTSSPPGYGERTGELFF. The CDR3 DNA is TGCACCAGCAGCCCTCCGGGGTACGGGGAGAGGACCGGGGAGCTGTTTTTT.

J is TRBJ1-3 and V is TRBV5-6; D is ambiguous. The germline gives CDR1 SGHDT, CDR2 YYEEEE. The V gene lost 1 base and the J gene lost 5 bases, with 10 bases spanning the gap. This CDR3 comprises 14 residues. CDR3 region: CASSLSGERNTIYF. The CDR3 nucleotides read TGTGCCAGCAGCTTGTCTGGGGAAAGAAACACCATATATTTT.

V is TRBV7-9 and J is TRBJ1-4; unclear D gene. V lost 5 bases and J lost 2, with 12 bases in between. Germline assignment: CDR1 SEHNR and CDR2 FQNEAQ (reference sequence). This CDR3 has 15 amino acids. The CDR3 DNA follows: TGTGCCAGCAGCCCTAACCGGGGTACTAATGAAAAACTGTTTTTT. As protein: CASSPNRGTNEKLFF.

CDR3 region: CASSESGVLNYGYTF. For the CDR3, the DNA is TGTGCCAGCAGTGAATCAGGGGTTTTAAACTATGGCTACACCTTC. The chain joins TRBV6-1 to TRBJ1-2; possible D gene TRBD1, 6 bases. Germline CDR1 is MNHNS and CDR2 is SASEGT. The CDR3 has 15 amino acids. V was cut by 2 bases and J by 2 bases, with 12 bases left in between.

This chain joins TRBV28 and TRBJ2-1, with TRBD2 matching 12 bases. This CDR3 has 16 residues. After removal of 8 bases from V and 6 bases from J, the junction contained 11 bases not matched to a gene. CDR1 is MDHEN and CDR2 is SYDVKM in the germline V gene. CDR3 sequence reads: CASGKTGLAGGNEQFF. The CDR3 DNA reads as TGTGCCAGCGGAAAAACGGGACTAGCGGGCGGCAATGAGCAGTTCTTC. The whole variable domain, filled in from reference TRBV28 and TRBJ2-1, reads DVKVTQSSRYLVKRTGEKVFLECVQDMDHENMFWYRQDPGLGLRLIYFSYDVKMKEKGDIPEGYSVSREKKERFSLILESASTNQTSMYLCASGKTGLAGGNEQFFGPGTRLTVL.

This clone was seen a few times. The V and J genes are TRBV9 and TRBJ2-3; D is unclear. Trimming cost V 0 bases and J 2 bases, with 7 bases left between them. Germline V gene lookup returns CDR1 SGDLS and CDR2 YYNGEE. The CDR3 sequence is 14 residues long. Written as DNA, the CDR3 is TGTGCCAGCAGCGTAGGGGCCCTCACAGATACGCAGTATTTT. Amino acid sequence: CASSVGALTDTQYF.

J is TRBJ2-4 and V is TRBV4-3, with 8 bases lining up with TRBD1. This CDR3 contains 15 residues. CDR1 is LGHNA, CDR2 YSLEER, per germline. V shed 5 bases, J shed 4 bases, and the junction held 7 bases outside the gene matches. The CDR3 DNA sequence: TGCGCCAGCAGCAAAACCGGGACAGGAAAAAACATTCAGTACTTC. This sequence encodes CASSKTGTGKNIQYF.

CDR3 protein: CSVVYGRSTDTQYF. The CDR3 DNA reads TGCAGCGTTGTATACGGACGTAGCACAGATACGCAGTATTTT. The chain is built from TRBV29-1 and TRBJ2-3; D gene ambiguous. The CDR3 spans 14 residues. Germline V gene sequence: CDR1 SQVTM, CDR2 ANQGSEA. Trimming cost V 4 bases and J 0 bases, with 11 bases left between them.

This clone came up a few times. V gene TRBV5-1 combines with J gene TRBJ1-5; D gene unclear. The V and J ends lost 5 bases and 0 bases respectively, with 9 bases between them. The germline V gene has CDR1 SGHRS and CDR2 YFSETQ. There are 14 residues in the CDR3. The CDR3 coding sequence is TGCGCCAGCAGTTCAGGATCTAGCAATCAGCCCCAGCATTTT. It is translated as CASSSGSSNQPQHF.

V usage is TRBV6-5 and J usage is TRBJ2-1; 7 bases are shared with TRBD1. Germline values: CDR1 MNHEY, CDR2 SVGAGI. The CDR3 length is 15 residues. Losses at the gene ends were 5 bases for V and 10 bases for J; bases not matched to a gene: 14. The CDR3: CASSPRKTGNIEQFF. The CDR3, as DNA: TGTGCCAGCAGTCCCCGGAAGACAGGGAATATCGAGCAGTTCTTC.

The chain has TRBV2 and TRBJ2-5; 7 bases are a match to TRBD1. V was clipped by 6 bases and J by 0 bases; unmatched bases: 4. The CDR3 consists of 14 residues. Germline V gives CDR1 SNHLY, CDR2 FYNNEI. CDR3 sequence (DNA): TGTGCCAGCAGCCCGGGACAGAACCAAGAGACCCAGTACTTC. Translation: CASSPGQNQETQYF.

This clone turned up a few times. The V call is TRBV2, the J call TRBJ1-4; 8 bases are a match to TRBD1. This CDR3 contains 15 residues. Unmatched junction bases numbered 11, after V lost 6 bases and J lost 8 bases. In germline, CDR1 is SNHLY, CDR2 FYNNEI. As DNA, the CDR3 is TGTGCCAGCAGGGCCCGACAGGGGTGGGCAGAAAAACTGTTTTTT. Its protein product is CASRARQGWAEKLFF.

The chain employs TRBV5-1 and TRBJ2-1, with D perhaps TRBD1 (6 bases). Germline V lookup: CDR1 SGHRS, CDR2 YFSETQ. Trimming pared 4 bases from V and 15 bases from J, leaving 20 bases between. This CDR3 spans 13 amino acids. CDR3 nucleotide sequence: TGCGCCAGCAGCCCGGTGGGCCAGGGGTTGGCGTTCTTC. Protein sequence: CASSPVGQGLAFF.

CDR3 sequence reads: CASSPGITNEQFF. The CDR3, as DNA: TGTGCCAGCAGCCCCGGGATCACCAATGAGCAGTTCTTC. The V gene is TRBV7-2, the J gene TRBJ2-1; TRBD2 is a possible D gene (5 bases). Trimming shortened V by 5 bases and J by 6 bases, and 11 bases separated the two germline ends. CDR1 is SGHTA, CDR2 FQGNSA, per germline. The CDR3 totals 13 residues. Filled out from reference TRBV7-2 and TRBJ2-1, the complete variable domain reads GAGVSQSPSNKVTEKGKDVELRCDPISGHTALYWYRQSLGQGLEFLIYFQGNSAPDKSGLPSDRFSAERTGGSVSTLTIQRTQQEDSAVYLCASSPGITNEQFFGPGTRLTVL.

A few counts support this clone. This chain uses TRBV28 with TRBJ2-3; either TRBD1 or TRBD2 may fit D (5 bases each). Per germline, CDR1 MDHEN and CDR2 SYDVKM. V was pared by 3 bases and J by 8 bases, with 12 bases between. The CDR3 is 13 residues long. The CDR3: CASSLSGGATQYF. In DNA form, the CDR3 reads TGTGCCAGCAGTTTGAGTGGGGGAGCTACGCAGTATTTT.

The chain uses TRBV7-3 and TRBJ2-7; D possibly corresponds to TRBD1 (5 bases). Germline CDR1 SGHTA, CDR2 FQGTGA. This CDR3 has 13 residues. V lost 5 bases, J lost 4 bases, and 12 bases lay in between. The CDR3 loop reads CASSADTLYEQYF. CDR3 in DNA: TGTGCCAGCAGCGCGGACACTCTGTACGAGCAGTACTTC.

The chain recombines TRBV14 with TRBJ2-5; tentative D call: TRBD2 (5 bases). Trimming took off 0 bases at V and 1 base at J, with 15 bases between the two ends. This CDR3 has 17 residues. Germline V gives CDR1 SGHDN, CDR2 FVKESK. The CDR3 region has the DNA TGTGCCAGCAGCCAAGATGTAGGAGGCCACACCCAAGAGACCCAGTACTTC. It yields the protein CASSQDVGGHTQETQYF.

Ten or more counts support this clone. The chain couples TRBV4-2 to TRBJ2-7; 12 nucleotides match TRBD2. V lost 0 bases to trimming and J lost 4 bases; unmatched junction nucleotides: 7. The germline CDR1 and CDR2 sequences are LGHNA and YNFKEQ. CDR3 length equals 17 residues. This CDR3 reads CASSQELASGRAYEQYF. CDR3 nucleotides: TGTGCCAGCAGCCAAGAGTTGGCTAGCGGGAGGGCTTACGAGCAGTACTTC.

The count of this clone is one. The chain couples TRBV19 to TRBJ2-2, with D possibly matching TRBD1 (6 bases). Per the germline V gene, CDR1 is LNHDA and CDR2 is SQIVND (reference sequence). V dropped 7 bases and J dropped 3 bases, with 12 bases sitting between them. The CDR3 has 14 residues. CDR3 residues: CASNRAPDTGELFF. In nucleotides, the CDR3 is TGTGCCAGTAACAGGGCCCCTGACACCGGGGAGCTGTTTTTT.

CDR3 residues: CASSPSGRTNEKLFF. CDR3 nucleotide sequence: TGTGCCAGCAGCCCGAGCGGGCGAACTAATGAAAAACTGTTTTTT. This chain uses TRBV9 with TRBJ1-4; no reliable D call. Trimming shortened V by 4 bases and J by 1 base, and 11 bases separated the two germline ends. CDR1 is SGDLS, CDR2 YYNGEE, per germline. The CDR3 has 15 residues.